This T cell receptor beta chain was identified in a study of OX40 agonist ivuxolimab in advanced cancers. In the study overall: Dose-escalation subjects each had hepatocellular carcinoma, melanoma, renal cell or head and neck cancer. Study results and limitations: At 0.1 to 3.0 mg/kg and by week 6, CD4+ and CD8+ T cells in the blood had expanded clonally. Antigen targets of the expanded peripheral T cells went undetermined. Low levels of normalized T-cell clonal expansion also appeared in some nonresponders.

With respect to this clone: What it binds is not known.

This CDR3 region has 15 residues. Germline loops: CDR1 SGDLS, CDR2 YYNGEE. V lost 3 bases, J lost 6 bases, and 15 bases lay in between. TCRdb keeps only in-frame clones here, not all; method: immunoSEQ multiplex PCR. The sample consists of some 10,000 clones, nearly 85% of them appearing once. This receptor was identified in an adult with an advanced solid tumor such as melanoma, head and neck, liver or kidney cancer. The sequenced sample was CD4+ or CD8+ T cells sorted from blood, obtained in a trial of the OX40 agonist ivuxolimab. The V call is TRBV9, the J call TRBJ2-2; D gene ambiguous. The CDR3 DNA is TGTGCCAGCAGCGGGCCGGGCCAAACACCCGGGGAGCTGTTTTTT. This sequence encodes CASSGPGQTPGELFF.